This section outlines one T cell receptor (beta chain) sequence together with its context. This sample is part of a study of cytomegalovirus exposure and HLA in healthy donors. Only in-frame clones appear in the TCRdb table, and some are missing; sequencing was by immunoSEQ multiplex PCR. The sample consists of 70,000 to 95,000 clones, over 85% of them appearing once. CDR3 size: 15 residues. The ends were cut back, 6 bases at V and 6 bases at J, with 17 bases in the middle. The germline CDR1 and CDR2 sequences are SNHLY and FYNNEI. The sequence came from a woman in her 30s in good health and CMV-seronegative. This chain uses TRBV2 with TRBJ2-2; D ambiguous. Sequenced material: PBMCs. The CDR3 nucleotides are TGTGCCAGCAGACATCCCCTAGAGGCGTCCGGGGAGCTGTTTTTT. As protein: CASRHPLEASGELFF. The full variable domain, rest sourced from reference TRBV2 and TRBJ2-2, is EPEVTQTPSHQVTQMGQEVILRCVPISNHLYFYWYRQILGQKVEFLVSFYNNEISEKSEIFDDQFSVERPDGSNFTLKIRSTKLEDSAMYFCASRHPLEASGELFFGEGSRLTVL.